This T cell receptor (beta chain) emerged from a study of beta chain features in type 1 diabetes (dated by TCRdb to 2016 to 2018). Describing the broader study: Mean age, gender distribution, total cell number and subset yield were not different between patients and healthy donors. A total of some 100,000,000 sorted cells were examined across all samples, and a strong correlation was observed between cell number per subset and RNA yield. In the study, TCRB repertoires of sorted circulating CD4+ T cell subsets from recently diagnosed type 1 diabetes patients were compared with those of matched healthy donors. Naive and central memory subsets were obtained from all 30 or so donors, but regulatory and stem cell-like memory subsets were isolated from only 8 patients and roughly eight healthy donors.

The High Capacity cDNA Reverse Transcription Kit was used to reverse transcribe all of the isolated RNA, meaning that expressed TCRB transcripts were what got sequenced. Deep immunoSEQ sequencing was applied to naive, central memory and regulatory T cell samples, giving an average of about 3.6 million total reads per sample. After sorted cells were lysed in RLT buffer, RNA was extracted with DNase-treated RNeasy Micro or Mini kits, with the choice depending on cell number. Each cell subset was processed separately to prevent cross-contamination, with patient and healthy donor samples processed together. The immunoSEQ multiplex PCR was used to amplify TCRB sequences from cDNA, yielding 87-bp fragments that span the CDR3 region. The amplicons were sequenced using the Illumina HiSeq platform. Turning to the authors' computational methods: PCR bias was computationally corrected using synthetic template baselines, reads within Hamming distance 2 were collapsed, and singletons that could not be merged were discarded. Reads were aligned to IMGT to assign V, D and J genes, CDR3 length, and insertions or deletions at six rearrangement sites. Clonotype counts were normalized to sorted cell number within each subset before computing true diversity and Gini coefficients with the tcR R package. Repertoire sharing was quantified using the overlap coefficient calculated on TCRB nucleotide sequences. Out-of-frame TCRB sequences from naive cells were analyzed to stand in for the pre-selection repertoire. What TCRdb holds here is the immuneACCESS table cut down to in-frame rearrangements. Part of the clones is not present; checked against another copy, under half of the missing clones reflect an unresolved V gene, and the others are unexplained. From that table come the V and J calls and clone size; the DNA was used to work out D and trimming. For this sample the table gives a few hundred thousand clones, of which about 14% were detected only once. Of the sample, approximately 0.016% is held by the ten largest clones.

Trimming accounts for 5 bases at V and 6 bases at J, while the number of junction bases matched to no gene is 6. The CDR3 holds 13 amino acids from the cysteine to the phenylalanine. Only CDR3 DNA remains: 39 bases, in frame from the first base. For CDR1 and CDR2, the germline V gene lists SGHAT and FQNNGV. Each donor gave one peripheral blood draw, averaging approximately 110 mL, which was collected into heparinised tubes. Naive, central memory, regulatory and stem cell-like memory CD4+ T cells were sorted on a BD FACSAria II using a panel including CD45RO, CCR7, CD25, CD127, CD95 and CD27. All sorted populations exceeded 95% purity. PBMCs were isolated right away by Lymphoprep density gradient centrifugation and were stained directly, without culture. So that batch effects would be minimized, each experiment stained and sorted samples in pairs, pairing one healthy donor with one patient. Overall study outcomes, separate from this receptor: Naive, central memory and regulatory TCRB repertoires appeared to be more similar among patients than among healthy donors. Shorter templates might have been favored by PCR, but patient and control samples were amplified and corrected together, so both groups would have been affected equally by any skew. Patients with type 1 diabetes made fewer insertions and deleted more nucleotides at VDJ recombination sites, implying thymic rearrangement abnormalities. A moderate but significant shortening of TCRB CDR3 length was observed in type 1 diabetes patients in all four CD4+ subsets. Only small numbers of individuals were included in the HLA sub-analyses, which left unresolved whether HLA type had any influence on TCRB rearrangement. Sequencing cDNA rather than genomic DNA could over-represent highly expressing activated cells, although activation and CD3 levels did not differ between groups.

Notes on this clone: What this receptor recognizes is not known. The input lacks base qualities; no much larger clone sits a single base away.

The source material was naive CD4+ T cells from blood. Interpreted using the paper, the cell subset or site label stands for: true naive CD4+ T cells. Here the chain combines TRBV11-2 and TRBJ1-2; 7 central nucleotides agree with TRBD1. The source of this sequence is a young woman with type 1 diabetes. The base sequence is TGTGCCAGCAGCCTGGCCGGGACAGATGGCTACACCTTC. Its coded protein is CASSLAGTDGYTF.